These T cell receptor beta chains were read from a single sample in a study of neurological immune-mediated disorders. TCRdb re-derived calls from the 5' RACE reads in MiXCR, one entry per CDR3 protein. The profile shows 65,000 to 90,000 distinct CDR3 sequences, approximately 3.3% of them singletons. The sample was PBMCs. Every receptor here comes from a woman aged 45-65 years with multiple sclerosis. The CDR3 runs from the conserved cysteine through the conserved F or W. Each record gives: D gene, clone size, V gene, J gene, CDR3 protein, CDR3 DNA. D genes are given only for firm matches. Rows give clone size only sometimes, using once, few, many, or a class for an expanded clone.

>.|many|TRBV10-3|TRBJ1-1
CAISGPGDTEGFF
TGTGCCATCAGTGGGCCAGGGGACACGGAGGGTTTCTTT
>TRBD1|many|TRBV20-1|TRBJ2-7
CSARDTGTGGDEQYF
TGCAGTGCTAGAGATACCGGGACAGGGGGCGACGAGCAGTACTTC
>TRBD2|.|TRBV28|TRBJ2-3
CASTTGGRPDTQYF
TGTGCCAGCACCACGGGGGGGCGACCAGATACGCAGTATTTT
>TRBD1|few|TRBV19|TRBJ1-2
CASSHVDRGFNTF
TGTGCCAGTAGTCACGTAGACAGGGGCTTCAACACCTTC
>.|many|TRBV28|TRBJ2-1
CASSLFLNEQFF
TGTGCCAGCAGTTTATTTCTGAATGAGCAGTTCTTC
>TRBD1|many|TRBV5-1|TRBJ2-7
CASSLTPPGTGGGEQYF
TGCGCCAGCAGCTTAACTCCCCCCGGGACAGGGGGCGGAGAGCAGTACTTC
>.|many|TRBV7-2|TRBJ2-3
CASSSDRPSSTDTQYF
TGTGCCAGCAGCTCGGACAGACCATCTAGCACAGATACGCAGTATTTT
>.|many|TRBV25-1|TRBJ2-7
CASSGGYEQYF
TGTGCCAGCAGTGGGGGATACGAGCAGTACTTC
>TRBD2|many|TRBV20-1|TRBJ2-3
CSATVGTSRTDTQYF
TGCAGTGCTACCGTTGGGACTAGCCGAACAGATACGCAGTATTTT
>.|many|TRBV20-1|TRBJ1-3
CSARPEAGNTIYF
TGCAGTGCAAGACCGGAGGCTGGAAACACCATATATTTT
>.|many|TRBV4-3|TRBJ2-7
CASSQGLQGSYEQYF
TGCGCCAGCAGCCAAGGCTTGCAGGGTAGCTACGAGCAGTACTTC
>.|many|TRBV25-1|TRBJ1-4
CASSEFGEEEKLFF
TGTGCCAGCAGTGAATTTGGGGAGGAGGAAAAACTGTTTTTT
>TRBD1|many|TRBV6-1|TRBJ1-1
CASSEDGGTGETEAFF
TGTGCCAGCAGTGAAGATGGAGGGACAGGGGAGACTGAAGCTTTCTTT
>.|many|TRBV5-6|TRBJ1-1
CASSRTMNTEAFF
TGTGCCAGCAGCCGTACCATGAACACTGAAGCTTTCTTT
>TRBD2|many|TRBV5-1|TRBJ2-2
CASSYTSGDTGELFF
TGCGCCAGCAGCTATACTAGCGGGGACACCGGGGAGCTGTTTTTT
>.|.|TRBV11-3|TRBJ1-1
CASSLDGRSEAFF
TGTGCCAGCAGCTTAGATGGACGATCTGAAGCTTTCTTT
>.|many|TRBV7-9|TRBJ2-2
CASSLRGNTGELFF
TGTGCCAGCAGCTTACGGGGAAACACCGGGGAGCTGTTTTTT
>.|many|TRBV27|TRBJ2-3
CATSADHSTDTQYF
TGTGCCACCTCAGCCGATCATAGCACAGATACGCAGTATTTT
>TRBD1|many|TRBV5-1|TRBJ2-2
CASSLSPGTGTGELFF
TGCGCCAGCAGCTTGTCCCCAGGGACAGGGACCGGGGAGCTGTTTTTT
>.|many|TRBV20-1|TRBJ1-2
CSANGGIYGYTF
TGCAGTGCTAATGGGGGGATCTATGGCTACACCTTC
>.|many|TRBV7-2|TRBJ2-1
CASSLSGPGAYNEQFF
TGTGCCAGCAGCTTATCCGGGCCGGGCGCGTACAATGAGCAGTTCTTC
>.|many|TRBV7-2|TRBJ2-5
CASSPSPRGGTQYF
TGTGCCAGCAGCCCGAGTCCCAGAGGGGGGACCCAGTACTTC
>.|many|TRBV12-3/TRBV12-4|TRBJ2-5
CASGDNRLQETQYF
TGTGCCAGCGGGGACAACCGACTCCAAGAGACCCAGTACTTC
>.|many|TRBV5-1|TRBJ1-2
CASSSGPEGYGYTF
TGCGCCAGCAGCTCAGGCCCGGAGGGCTATGGCTACACCTTC
>.|many|TRBV6-6|TRBJ2-5
CASTRVGGASYQETQYF
TGTGCCAGCACCCGGGTAGGGGGGGCTTCGTACCAAGAGACCCAGTACTTC
>TRBD2|many|TRBV7-2|TRBJ2-1
CASSFGLAGLSEQFF
TGTGCCAGCAGCTTCGGGCTAGCGGGATTAAGTGAGCAGTTCTTC
>.|many|TRBV10-3|TRBJ2-5
CAISESHGGLQETQYF
TGTGCCATCAGTGAGTCGCACGGGGGTCTCCAAGAGACCCAGTACTTC
>.|many|TRBV18|TRBJ1-2
CASSPPAQGPVYLYGYTF
TGTGCCAGCTCACCACCGGCACAGGGCCCCGTGTATCTCTATGGCTACACCTTC
>.|many|TRBV5-1|TRBJ1-5
CASSLIPDQPQHF
TGCGCCAGCAGCTTGATACCGGATCAGCCCCAGCATTTT
>TRBD2|many|TRBV4-1|TRBJ2-4
CASSQGGQSGSSKNIQYF
TGCGCCAGCAGCCAAGGAGGGCAGAGCGGGAGTTCCAAAAACATTCAGTACTTC
>.|many|TRBV20-1|TRBJ2-3
CSARVQRGSPDTQYF
TGCAGTGCTAGAGTACAGCGAGGGTCGCCAGATACGCAGTATTTT
>.|many|TRBV3-1|TRBJ1-5
CASSQMVNPNQPQHF
TGTGCCAGCAGCCAGATGGTGAATCCGAATCAGCCCCAGCATTTT
>TRBD2|many|TRBV12-3/TRBV12-4|TRBJ2-1
CASSPAGGSYNEQFF
TGTGCCAGCAGTCCAGCGGGAGGATCCTACAATGAGCAGTTCTTC
>.|many|TRBV5-1|TRBJ2-2
CASSLAQRTTGELFF
TGCGCCAGCAGCTTGGCCCAACGCACCACCGGGGAGCTGTTTTTT
>TRBD2|many|TRBV20-1|TRBJ2-1
CSALVPSGSYYNEQFF
TGCAGTGCTTTAGTCCCAAGCGGGAGCTACTACAATGAGCAGTTCTTC
>TRBD2|many|TRBV7-2|TRBJ2-3
CASSLVAGGADTQYF
TGTGCCAGCAGCTTGGTAGCGGGCGGGGCAGATACGCAGTATTTT
>.|many|TRBV20-1|TRBJ2-1
CSARARRRDTAGSYNEQFF
TGCAGTGCTAGGGCCCGTCGACGGGATACAGCAGGGTCCTACAATGAGCAGTTCTTC
>.|many|TRBV20-1|TRBJ2-5
CSASVLRGGVQETQYF
TGCAGTGCTAGTGTCTTAAGGGGGGGCGTTCAAGAGACCCAGTACTTC
>.|many|TRBV7-2|TRBJ2-7
CASSPRSAEQYF
TGTGCCAGCAGCCCCAGATCCGCCGAGCAGTACTTC
>TRBD2|many|TRBV4-2|TRBJ2-3
CASSRVPSGTTDTQYF
TGTGCCAGCAGCCGAGTACCTAGCGGAACCACAGATACGCAGTATTTT
>TRBD2|many|TRBV7-2|TRBJ2-2
CASSSSGGGALGGSGELFF
TGTGCCAGCAGCTCCTCCGGCGGGGGGGCCCTGGGAGGATCCGGGGAGCTGTTTTTT
>.|.|TRBV29-1|TRBJ2-7
CSVAGEHPYYYEQYF
TGCAGCGTTGCTGGGGAACATCCCTACTACTACGAGCAGTACTTC
>TRBD1|many|TRBV29-1|TRBJ1-4
CSVGQGTNEKLFF
TGCAGCGTTGGACAGGGGACTAATGAAAAACTGTTTTTT
>.|many|TRBV4-3|TRBJ2-2
CASSQGDFIGGELFF
TGCGCCAGCAGCCAAGGGGACTTTATTGGCGGGGAGCTGTTTTTT
>TRBD1|many|TRBV5-1|TRBJ2-3
CASSLQGADTQYF
TGCGCCAGCAGCTTGCAGGGGGCAGATACGCAGTATTTT
>TRBD1|many|TRBV12-3/TRBV12-4|TRBJ1-5
CASTLQGDSNQPQHF
TGTGCCAGCACCCTCCAGGGGGATAGCAATCAGCCCCAGCATTTT
>TRBD2|many|TRBV6-5|TRBJ2-7
CASSSHSGRPYEQYF
TGTGCCAGCAGTTCTCATAGCGGGAGACCTTACGAGCAGTACTTC
>.|many|TRBV7-9|TRBJ2-3
CASSMGHTDTQYF
TGTGCCAGCAGCATGGGACACACAGATACGCAGTATTTT
>.|many|TRBV4-1|TRBJ1-6
CASSQDPDLYSPLHF
TGCGCCAGCAGCCAAGATCCAGATTTGTATTCACCCCTCCACTTT
>TRBD2|.|TRBV11-2|TRBJ2-3
CASDGGGDSTDTQYF
TGTGCCAGCGATGGGGGGGGAGATAGCACAGATACGCAGTATTTT
>.|many|TRBV10-3|TRBJ2-3
CAISEGRDSDTQYF
TGTGCCATCAGTGAGGGAAGGGATTCGGATACGCAGTATTTT
>TRBD1|many|TRBV28|TRBJ1-2
CASSPGTGGRYGYTF
TGTGCCAGCAGTCCTGGGACAGGGGGCCGCTATGGCTACACCTTC
>TRBD1|many|TRBV14|TRBJ1-2
CASSRDSHYGYTF
TGTGCCAGCAGCCGGGACAGCCACTATGGCTACACCTTC
>.|many|TRBV2|TRBJ2-2
CASSEAFGTGELFF
TGTGCCAGCAGTGAAGCCTTCGGCACCGGGGAGCTGTTTTTT
>.|many|TRBV20-1|TRBJ1-5
CSARDGHSNQPQHF
TGCAGTGCTAGAGATGGACATAGCAATCAGCCCCAGCATTTT
>TRBD1|many|TRBV5-6|TRBJ1-1
CASSSRTGWTEAFF
TGTGCCAGCAGTTCCCGGACAGGGTGGACTGAAGCTTTCTTT
>.|many|TRBV7-9|TRBJ2-3
CASSPRVRATDTQYF
TGTGCCAGCAGCCCCCGCGTCCGGGCCACAGATACGCAGTATTTT